The clone carrying this T cell receptor (beta chain) turned up a few times. This CDR3 is 15 amino acids long. V was pared by 8 bases and J by 4 bases, with 12 bases of the junction left unmatched. The germline gives CDR1 LNHDA, CDR2 SQIVND (reference sequence). This sample stems from a study of T cell responses to AZD1222 COVID-19 vaccine. Sequenced by immunoSEQ multiplex PCR; TCRdb stores in-frame clones only, minus some. The table lists some 70,000 clones, roughly 80% of them singletons. This TCR was sampled from an adult in good health. This chain links TRBV19 with TRBJ1-2; 8 bases map to TRBD1. The sequenced sample was peripheral blood, obtained on day 0 of AZD1222 vaccination. The chain's CDR3 is CASGNLDRDLYGYTF. DNA for the CDR3: TGTGCCAGTGGGAACTTGGACAGGGACCTCTATGGCTACACCTTC.